Listed below are T cell receptor beta chains from one sample, sequenced in a study of cytomegalovirus exposure and HLA in healthy donors. This table comes from immunoSEQ multiplex PCR, and its TCRdb copy is limited to in-frame clones, with some not included. The sample includes about 89,000 clones, about 74% seen only once; the top ten take roughly 3.5%. Sequencing was carried out using PBMCs. The receptors stem from a man younger than 45 in good health and CMV-seronegative. Both conserved end residues are part of each CDR3. Each record gives: J gene, V gene, D gene, clone size, CDR3 DNA, CDR3 protein. D genes are given only for firm matches. Where a row states a size, it is once, few, many or the class of an expanded clone; other rows omit it.

>TRBJ2-3|TRBV2|-|-
TGTGCCAGCAGCCCCCGGGACATCACAGATACGCAGTATTTT
CASSPRDITDTQYF
>TRBJ2-2|TRBV10-3|-|-
TGTGCCATCATGGCCCAGGGGAGCGTCGGGGAGCTGTTTTTT
CAIMAQGSVGELFF
>TRBJ2-4|TRBV9|-|-
TGTGCCAGCAGCGAATCCCGGGATCTGGCCAAAAACATTCAGTACTTC
CASSESRDLAKNIQYF
>TRBJ1-5|TRBV27|TRBD1|-
TGTGCCAGCACTAGACTACGGACAGGGAGCAATCAGCCCCAGCATTTT
CASTRLRTGSNQPQHF
>TRBJ2-3|TRBV6-4|TRBD1|-
TGTGCCAGCAGTGACTCCCCTGACAGGGGAGCAGATACGCAGTATTTT
CASSDSPDRGADTQYF
>TRBJ2-1|TRBV6-6|TRBD2|-
TGTGCCAGCAGTTACGGACTAGCGGGAGGTAATGAGCAGTTCTTC
CASSYGLAGGNEQFF
>TRBJ2-7|TRBV2|TRBD1|-
TGTGCCAGCAGGGCGGACAGGGGGCGGTACGAGCAGTACTTC
CASRADRGRYEQYF
>TRBJ1-5|TRBV19|-|-
TGTGCCAGTAGTATAGCGACAGGCAACCATCAGCCCCAGCATTTT
CASSIATGNHQPQHF
>TRBJ2-3|TRBV7-9|-|medium-sized
TGTGCCAGCAGCTTAGGTTGGGCTACTAGCACAGATACGCAGTATTTT
CASSLGWATSTDTQYF
>TRBJ2-2|TRBV28|TRBD2|-
TGTGCCAGCAGTTCCCCCGCTAGCGGGAGAACCGGGGAGCTGTTTTTT
CASSSPASGRTGELFF
>TRBJ2-7|TRBV7-6|TRBD1|-
TGTGCCAGCAGCTCAAACAGGGGGCTCTACGAGCAGTACTTC
CASSSNRGLYEQYF
>TRBJ2-7|TRBV4-3|TRBD2|-
TGCGCCAGCAGCCAAGAATCGGGGGGGAGCTCCTACGAGCAGTACTTC
CASSQESGGSSYEQYF
>TRBJ1-4|TRBV5-6|TRBD1|-
TGTGCCAGCAGCCCCGGGACAGGGTATGAAAAACTGTTTTTT
CASSPGTGYEKLFF
>TRBJ2-1|TRBV27|TRBD2|few
TGTGCCAGAGAAGAGCGGGAGGGGGACAATGAGCAGTTCTTC
CAREEREGDNEQFF
>TRBJ2-2|TRBV7-6|TRBD1|-
TGTGCCAGCAGCTTCCAACAGGGGGTAGCGGACACCGGGGAGCTGTTTTTT
CASSFQQGVADTGELFF
>TRBJ2-1|TRBV14|-|-
TGTGCCAGCAGCCAAGATAGGCGGACTCTGTACAATGAGCAGTTCTTC
CASSQDRRTLYNEQFF
>TRBJ2-1|TRBV11-3|TRBD1|few
TGTGCCAGCAGACAGGAACAGGGGCCAGCTTACAATGAGCAGTTCTTC
CASRQEQGPAYNEQFF
>TRBJ1-6|TRBV9|TRBD1|-
TGTGCCAGCAGCAAAGGCGGGACAGGGGTTGATTCACCCCTCCACTTT
CASSKGGTGVDSPLHF
>TRBJ1-5|TRBV28|TRBD1|-
TGTGCCAGCAGTTCAGGGGGAAGCAATCAGCCCCAGCATTTT
CASSSGGSNQPQHF
>TRBJ1-1|TRBV5-1|-|-
TGCGCCAGCAGCTTGTTCTTCCTGAACACTGAAGCTTTCTTT
CASSLFFLNTEAFF
>TRBJ1-3|TRBV7-6|TRBD1|-
TGTGCCAGCAGTCCAGGGGGGACAGGAAACACCATATATTTT
CASSPGGTGNTIYF
>TRBJ2-2|TRBV5-1|TRBD2|once
TGCGCCAGCAGCCGCGGGACTAGCGGGAGAAACACCGGGGAGCTGTTTTTT
CASSRGTSGRNTGELFF
>TRBJ1-5|TRBV5-6|-|-
TGTGCCAGCAGCTCCGGAGGGGGCAATCAGCCCCAGCATTTT
CASSSGGGNQPQHF
>TRBJ1-2|TRBV27|-|-
TGTGCCAGCAGTTTTTGGGGGGGAAGAGGAAATGGCTACACCTTC
CASSFWGGRGNGYTF
>TRBJ1-5|TRBV15|-|once
TGTGCCACCAGCAGAGGAGGCAGGGGTTCCATCAAGTCCAATCAGCCCCAGCATTTT
CATSRGGRGSIKSNQPQHF
>TRBJ1-2|TRBV7-9|-|-
TGTGCCAGCAGCTTATTGCCAGTCTATGGCTACACCTTC
CASSLLPVYGYTF
>TRBJ1-3|TRBV7-2|-|few
TGTGCCAGCAGCTATGGGGCCTATGGAAACACCATATATTTT
CASSYGAYGNTIYF
>TRBJ1-3|TRBV19|-|-
TGTGCCAGTAGTATTCGACAACCTGGAAACACCATATATTTT
CASSIRQPGNTIYF
>TRBJ2-2|TRBV7-8|-|-
TGTGCCAGCAGGAGACAGAACACCGGGGAGCTGTTTTTT
CASRRQNTGELFF
>TRBJ1-5|TRBV6-1|TRBD1|-
TGTGCCAGCAGTGGTCAGACAGGGCGGACCGATAGCAATCAGCCCCAGCATTTT
CASSGQTGRTDSNQPQHF
>TRBJ2-1|TRBV7-9|-|-
TGTGCCAGCAGCTTACGAGCGGATTACAATGAGCAGTTCTTC
CASSLRADYNEQFF
>TRBJ1-2|TRBV6-1|TRBD1|-
TGTGCCAGCAGTACCGGGACAGGGGCCTATGGCTACACCTTC
CASSTGTGAYGYTF
>TRBJ2-7|TRBV14|-|-
TGTGCCAGCAGCCACAACTACGAGCAGTACTTC
CASSHNYEQYF
>TRBJ1-2|TRBV6-5|-|-
TGTGCCAGCAGTAGCCTCAACTATGGCTACACCTTC
CASSSLNYGYTF
>TRBJ1-2|TRBV5-1|TRBD1|-
TGCGCCAGCAGCTTGGTAGCAGGGGGAGACTATGGCTACACCTTC
CASSLVAGGDYGYTF
>TRBJ2-7|TRBV6-5|-|medium-sized
TGTGCCAGCAGTTACACGGGCTACGAGCAGTACTTC
CASSYTGYEQYF
>TRBJ1-5|TRBV6-1|-|-
TGTGCCAGCAGCGGGAGTTGGAATCAGCCCCAGCATTTT
CASSGSWNQPQHF
>TRBJ1-1|TRBV19|TRBD1|-
TGTGCCAGTAGTATTGGGGACAGAAGGGGATTGAACACTGAAGCTTTCTTT
CASSIGDRRGLNTEAFF
>TRBJ1-4|TRBV15|-|-
TGTGCCACCAGCGGCAGGGGTACTAATGAAAAACTGTTTTTT
CATSGRGTNEKLFF
>TRBJ1-3|TRBV2|TRBD1|-
TGTGCCAGCAGTGACAGGGGGAACACCATATATTTT
CASSDRGNTIYF
>TRBJ2-4|TRBV7-6|-|-
TGTGCCAGCAGCTTAGGTGACAGTGTCCACTTC
CASSLGDSVHF
>TRBJ1-3|TRBV2|-|-
TGTGCCAGCAGCTGGACTTTCTCTGGAAACACCATATATTTT
CASSWTFSGNTIYF
>TRBJ2-7|TRBV6-5|-|-
TGTGCCAGCAGTCGTACAGGAACGAGCTCCTACGAGCAGTACTTC
CASSRTGTSSYEQYF
>TRBJ2-6|TRBV28|-|-
TGTGCCAGCAGTTTCTACTCTGGGGCCAACGTCCTGACTTTC
CASSFYSGANVLTF
>TRBJ1-2|TRBV19|-|-
TGTGCCAGTAGTAGTATAGAGGGATTCTATGGCTACACCTTC
CASSSIEGFYGYTF
>TRBJ1-2|TRBV19|-|-
TGTGCCAGTAATAGTCCGGGATCTGGTACTGCTAACTATGGCTACACCTTC
CASNSPGSGTANYGYTF
>TRBJ2-7|TRBV7-2|-|-
TGTGCCAGCAGCTCCCGTCCCGACAGAGGACAGTACTTC
CASSSRPDRGQYF
>TRBJ1-2|TRBV14|-|-
TGTGCCAGCAGCCAAGTGTATAGCTATGGCTACACCTTC
CASSQVYSYGYTF
>TRBJ1-1|TRBV18|TRBD1|few
TGTGCCAGCTCACCCCCCGGGACAGTGAACACTGAAGCTTTCTTT
CASSPPGTVNTEAFF
>TRBJ1-3|TRBV5-6|-|-
TGTGCCAGCAGCTTGACATCTGGAAACACCATATATTTT
CASSLTSGNTIYF
>TRBJ1-5|TRBV6-1|-|-
TGTGCCAGCAGTGAAGCGCAGGGTCCAGTTAGGCATTTT
CASSEAQGPVRHF
>TRBJ2-5|TRBV28|-|-
TGTGCCAGCAACGAGGTGGGGCGGGGTCAGTACTTC
CASNEVGRGQYF
>TRBJ2-2|TRBV28|-|few
TGTGCCAGCAGTCCTCGAGTTCGGGTTTTGGGCACCGGGGAGCTGTTTTTT
CASSPRVRVLGTGELFF
>TRBJ2-3|TRBV7-2|-|-
TGTGCCAGCAGCCCCGGGGGTGCTAGCAATACGCAGTATTTT
CASSPGGASNTQYF